Following are 7 T cell receptor beta chains from one sample sequenced in a study of blood T cell repertoires in COVID-19. TCRdb's copy holds only in-frame clones and misses some; the assay was immunoSEQ multiplex PCR. The profile covers over 200,000 clones, with around 86% appearing a single time and roughly 6% taken by the ten largest. Sequenced input: peripheral blood. Receptor source: a man aged 60-69 years who had recovered from COVID-19.

The V and J genes are TRBV28 and TRBJ1-1; D is possibly TRBD1 (5 bases). Germline V gene data show CDR1 as MDHEN and CDR2 as SYDVKM. V lost 6 bases and J lost 0, with 8 bases in between. The CDR3 extends over 13 amino acids. The CDR3 sequence: CASSLQVNTEAFF. CDR3 bases: TGTGCCAGCAGCTTACAGGTGAACACTGAAGCTTTCTTT.

This clone was detected a few times. V usage is TRBV7-2 and J usage is TRBJ2-2, with D possibly matching TRBD2 (6 bases). The germline V and J ends were trimmed by 5 bases and 7 bases, with 14 bases remaining between them. The germline gives CDR1 SGHTA, CDR2 FQGNSA. The CDR3 length is 14 residues. The CDR3 sequence is CASSKGPGSGELFF. Written as DNA, the CDR3 is TGTGCCAGCAGCAAGGGACCCGGGAGCGGGGAGCTGTTTTTT.

This clone was observed once. CDR3 coding DNA: TGTGCCAGCAGCTTAGATCCCCCAGCGGGGGGGTCCGGGGAGCTGTTTTTT. Its translation: CASSLDPPAGGSGELFF. This rearrangement joins TRBV11-3 to TRBJ2-2; 10 bases agree with TRBD2. CDR1 and CDR2 from the germline V gene are SGHNT and YENEEA. V trimming: 0 bases; J trimming: 6 bases; junction bases outside the gene matches: 7. The CDR3 runs to 17 residues.

The J gene is TRBJ2-3, the V gene TRBV2; 8 bases line up with TRBD2. CDR3 length: 16 residues. Germline values: CDR1 SNHLY, CDR2 FYNNEI. V shed 7 bases and J 2 bases; nucleotides not matched to a gene: 11. In nucleotides, the CDR3 is TGTGCCAGCACCCCTCAGCGGGGGCTCTCCACAGATACGCAGTATTTT. Its translation: CASTPQRGLSTDTQYF.

The chain links TRBV15 to TRBJ1-2; D not certain. Per germline, CDR1 LNHNV and CDR2 YYDKDF (reference sequence). V was pared by 5 bases and J by 0 bases, with 4 bases between. The CDR3 is 12 amino acids. The CDR3 region has the DNA TGTGCCACCAGCTTCTCTAACTATGGCTACACCTTC. Its translation: CATSFSNYGYTF.

V is TRBV19 and J is TRBJ2-5; D possibly corresponds to TRBD2 (5 bases). The CDR3 runs 14 residues. Germline lookup yields CDR1 LNHDA and CDR2 SQIVND (reference sequence). Trimming removed 1 base at V and 4 bases at J, with 10 bases between. The chain's CDR3 is CASSIGPGGETQYF. CDR3 DNA sequence: TGTGCCAGTAGTATAGGGCCCGGAGGAGAGACCCAGTACTTC.

The chain couples TRBV19 to TRBJ1-2, with a weak D call TRBD1 (5 bases). CDR3 length: 14 residues. The germline CDR1 and CDR2 sequences are LNHDA and SQIVND (reference sequence). Trimming took 5 bases from V and 2 from J, leaving 12 bases between them. CDR3 bases: TGTGCCAGTAGTCCGACAGTTTTGAACTATGGCTACACCTTC. It codes for CASSPTVLNYGYTF.